Detailed here is one TCR beta chain. TCRdb's copy holds only in-frame clones and misses some; the assay was immunoSEQ multiplex PCR. The profile covers roughly 58,000 clones, with 70% to 90% appearing a single time and more than 9.5% taken by the ten largest. The sample belongs to a study of control samples from healthy donors and cancer patients. V lost 7 bases, J lost 9 bases, and 19 bases lay in between. Germline CDR1 reads MDHEN; CDR2 reads SYDVKM. CDR3 length equals 14 residues. The rearrangement joins TRBV28 to TRBJ1-5; weak D call: TRBD1 (6 bases). This clonotype was sampled from a woman aged 55-75 years with lung cancer. Sequenced sample: PBMCs. The CDR3 sequence is CASTGTGPVSPQHF. Here the CDR3 DNA reads TGTGCCAGCACCGGTACAGGGCCGGTTTCGCCCCAGCATTTT. The whole variable domain, filled in from reference TRBV28 and TRBJ1-5, reads DVKVTQSSRYLVKRTGEKVFLECVQDMDHENMFWYRQDPGLGLRLIYFSYDVKMKEKGDIPEGYSVSREKKERFSLILESASTNQTSMYLCASTGTGPVSPQHFGDGTRLSIL.